The entry below gives a single T cell receptor beta chain sequence along with its context. Its specific antigen is unknown. Base qualities are not at hand, and no much larger clone is one base apart. To be eligible, patients had to be adults with ileal or ileocolonic Crohn's disease and an indication for ileocolonic resection. Whole ileal mucosal biopsies were kept frozen at -80 degrees C prior to DNA extraction. Genomic DNA was isolated from frozen whole biopsies using a TRizol-based method, and the DNA was quantified with a NanoDrop 2000 spectrophotometer. The CDR3 covers 12 residues, taking in both the cysteine and the phenylalanine. Just the 36-base CDR3 DNA is kept, in frame starting at base 1. CDR1 and CDR2, looked up from the germline V gene (reference sequence), are MNHNY and SVGAGI. V lost 6 bases and J lost 10 bases; the stretch between them is 13 bases long. Five hundred nanograms of biopsy DNA per sample were submitted for commercial TCRB immunosequencing. Adaptive Biotechnology amplified CDR3 regions from genomic DNA with a two-step multiplex PCR that controlled for amplification bias. The first PCR used primers for every V and J gene segment; the second PCR added barcodes and Illumina adapters. CDR3 libraries were sequenced on an Illumina instrument. The original pipeline was this. The analysis drew on both the pipelines supplied by the vendor and custom analysis of the raw data in R/Bioconductor running R version 3.3.0. Clonality, ranging from 0 to 1, was calculated as the inverse of the normalised Shannon entropy of all productive clones. High-frequency clones were defined as the share of the repertoire occupied by the top 100 clones, with only clones passing a 95% confidence test being retained. Repertoire diversity was measured with the Simpson index, and overlap between samples was measured with the Morisita-Horn index. TCRdb's version of the immuneACCESS table is confined to in-frame rearrangements and falls short of the full clone set. An unresolved V gene accounts for under half of the shortfall where checked; the remainder is of unknown origin. V and J calls and clone size are those listed in that table; D and trimming were worked out from the DNA. This sample gives roughly 29,000 clones in total; about 80% of them show up just once. In total, the top ten clones hold roughly 20% of the sample.

These data originate in a study of T cell repertoires in ileal Crohn's disease (dated by TCRdb to the late 2010s). For the study in its entirety: At the time of surgery, around a third of patients were active smokers, and the median duration of disease was around eight years. All patients had surgery for a complication: stricturing disease in about 60% and penetrating disease in roughly 40%. Roughly half of the patients were given postoperative therapy, with about 17 on anti-TNF agents and roughly twelve on thiopurines. A prospective multicentre cohort supplied the 57 Crohn's disease patients whose TCR repertoires were analysed. The study ran alongside a multicentre cohort designed to identify predictors of early endoscopic recurrence after ileocolonic resection. Endoscopic postoperative recurrence was defined as a Rutgeerts score above i0. A total of about 170 mucosal samples from approximately 57 patients were sequenced, with samples obtained at several locations on the surgical specimen and at postoperative endoscopy.

What the study reported, not specific to this receptor: Mucosal CD4 and CD8 T cells were sorted and sequenced only in a subgroup of patients, whose size was not stated. More high-frequency clones were carried by sorted CD8 T cells than by CD4 T cells, suggesting that mucosal expansions were mainly CD8. Higher percentages of high-frequency clones at the time of surgery were linked to endoscopic recurrence, and every patient with clonality above 26.8% (18/57) had recurrence. A significantly higher proportion of clonal expansions was observed in active smokers at surgery than in non-smokers (approximately 28% vs 17%, p=0.02).

Material: ileal tissue. The V and J segments used are TRBV6-6 and TRBJ2-1, with TRBD1 as a weak D call on 6 bases. This TCR was recovered from an adult with Crohn's disease. The DNA is as follows: TGTGCCAGCAGCCCCAGGGGATTAGAGCAGTTCTTC. It translates as CASSPRGLEQFF.